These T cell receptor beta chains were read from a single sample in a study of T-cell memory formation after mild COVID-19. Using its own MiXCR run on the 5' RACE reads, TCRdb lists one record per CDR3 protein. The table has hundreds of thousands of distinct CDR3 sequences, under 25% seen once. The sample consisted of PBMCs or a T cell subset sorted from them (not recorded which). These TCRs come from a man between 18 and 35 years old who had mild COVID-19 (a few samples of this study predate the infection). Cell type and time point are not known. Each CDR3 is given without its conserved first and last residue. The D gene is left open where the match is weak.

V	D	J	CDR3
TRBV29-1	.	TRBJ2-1	SVGHRISSYNEQF
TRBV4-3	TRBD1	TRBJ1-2	ASSRGTGGDYGYT
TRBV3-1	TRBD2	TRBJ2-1	ASSLTSGGVNEQF
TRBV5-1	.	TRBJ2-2	ASSFMGGAGELF
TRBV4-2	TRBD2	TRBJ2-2	ASSPQRGPREELF
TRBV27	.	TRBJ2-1	ASSLLESSYNEQF
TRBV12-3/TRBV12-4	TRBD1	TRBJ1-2	ASMGTGDGYT
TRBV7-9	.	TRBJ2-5	ASSLYGDFQETQY
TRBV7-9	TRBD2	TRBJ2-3	ASTDPLGPRGGTQY
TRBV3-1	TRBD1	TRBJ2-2	ASSQTQGSYTGELF
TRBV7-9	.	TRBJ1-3	ASGRISFGNTIY
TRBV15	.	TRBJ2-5	ATSSPGKQETQY
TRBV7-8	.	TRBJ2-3	ASSPTGAQPDTQY
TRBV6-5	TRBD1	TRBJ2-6	ASSYNWGTAGPWANVLT
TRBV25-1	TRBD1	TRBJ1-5	ATTGVSDQPQH
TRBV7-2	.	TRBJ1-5	ASSPVTGTNQPQH
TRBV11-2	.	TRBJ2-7	ASSLSVGETYEQY
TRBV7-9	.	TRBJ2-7	EPGTSYEQY
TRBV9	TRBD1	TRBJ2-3	ASSVEDRVSDTQY
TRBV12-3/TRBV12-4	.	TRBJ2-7	ASSLQPKVAYEQY
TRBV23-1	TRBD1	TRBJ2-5	ASSQSGTGKGQETQY
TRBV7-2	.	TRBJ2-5	ASSFYLAGETQY
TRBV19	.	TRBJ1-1	ASSILGRDTEAF
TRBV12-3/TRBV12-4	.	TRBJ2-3	ASSPFVGAMYGDWDTQY
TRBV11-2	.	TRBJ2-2	ASSFSQSNTGELF
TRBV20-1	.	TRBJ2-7	SAILANRYEQY
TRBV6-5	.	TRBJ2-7	ASSLRWVDGYEQY
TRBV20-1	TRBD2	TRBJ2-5	SARERGYSGVLATQY
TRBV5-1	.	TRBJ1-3	ASTRSAGMAGNTIY
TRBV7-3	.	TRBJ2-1	ASSPDPFNEQF
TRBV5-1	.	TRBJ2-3	ASSLEGDSSTDTQY
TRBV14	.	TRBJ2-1	ASSQEFPRRGYNEQF
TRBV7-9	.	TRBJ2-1	ASSFRPPEQF
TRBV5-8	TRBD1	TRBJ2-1	ASRAAGDSLLRGNNEQF
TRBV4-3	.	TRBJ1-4	ASSQERAVVEKLF
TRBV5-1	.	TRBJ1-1	ASSLIGTMNTEAF
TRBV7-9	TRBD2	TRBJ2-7	ASSPTAGLAGGFSYEQY
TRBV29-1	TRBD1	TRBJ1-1	SVSKTGMNTEAF
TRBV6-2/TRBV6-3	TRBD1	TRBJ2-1	ASSYPGTANEQF
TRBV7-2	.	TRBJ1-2	ASSQNRDDGYT
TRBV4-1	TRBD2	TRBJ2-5	ASSQSLAVQETQY
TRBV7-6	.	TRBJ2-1	ASSTYRGSSRV
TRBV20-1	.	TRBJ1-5	SARDGLQPQH
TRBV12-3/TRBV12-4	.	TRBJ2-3	ASSLYSSTDTQY
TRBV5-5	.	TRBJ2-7	ASSTTVSGDDEQY
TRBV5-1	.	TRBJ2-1	ASSLVASSYNEQF
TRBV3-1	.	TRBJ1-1	ASTLTANTEAF
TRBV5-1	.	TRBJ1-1	ASSWTSGATEAF